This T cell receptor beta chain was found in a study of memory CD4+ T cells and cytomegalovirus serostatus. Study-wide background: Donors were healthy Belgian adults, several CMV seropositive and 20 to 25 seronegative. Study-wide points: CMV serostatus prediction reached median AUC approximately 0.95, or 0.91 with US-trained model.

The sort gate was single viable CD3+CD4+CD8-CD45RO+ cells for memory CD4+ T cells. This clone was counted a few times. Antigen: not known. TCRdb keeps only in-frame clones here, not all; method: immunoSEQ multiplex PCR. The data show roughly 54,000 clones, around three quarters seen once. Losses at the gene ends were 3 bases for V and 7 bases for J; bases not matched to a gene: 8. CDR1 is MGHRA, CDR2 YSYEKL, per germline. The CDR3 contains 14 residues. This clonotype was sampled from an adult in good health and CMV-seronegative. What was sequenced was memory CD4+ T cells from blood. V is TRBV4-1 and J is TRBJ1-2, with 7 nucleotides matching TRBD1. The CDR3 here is CASSQVEGAPGYTF. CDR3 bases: TGCGCCAGCAGCCAGGTTGAGGGGGCACCTGGCTACACCTTC.